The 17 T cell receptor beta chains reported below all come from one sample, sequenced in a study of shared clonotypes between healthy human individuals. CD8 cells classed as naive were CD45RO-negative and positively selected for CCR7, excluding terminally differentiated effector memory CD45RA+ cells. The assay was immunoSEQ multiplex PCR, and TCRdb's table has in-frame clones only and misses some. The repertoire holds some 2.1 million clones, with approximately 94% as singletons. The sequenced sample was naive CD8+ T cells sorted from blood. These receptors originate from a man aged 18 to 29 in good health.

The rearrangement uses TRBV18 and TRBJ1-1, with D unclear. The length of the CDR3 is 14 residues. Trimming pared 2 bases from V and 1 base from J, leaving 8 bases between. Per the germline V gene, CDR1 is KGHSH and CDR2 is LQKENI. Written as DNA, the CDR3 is TGTGCCAGCTCACCAGGGCGGGAGAACACTGAAGCTTTCTTT. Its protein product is CASSPGRENTEAFF.

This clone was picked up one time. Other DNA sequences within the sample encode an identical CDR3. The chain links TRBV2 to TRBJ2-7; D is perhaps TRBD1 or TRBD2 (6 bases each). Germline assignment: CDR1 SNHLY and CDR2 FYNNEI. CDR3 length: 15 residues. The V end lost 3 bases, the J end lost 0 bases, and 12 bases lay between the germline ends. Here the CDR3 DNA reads TGTGCCAGCAGTGAGGGGGGCTCATACTCCTACGAGCAGTACTTC. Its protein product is CASSEGGSYSYEQYF.

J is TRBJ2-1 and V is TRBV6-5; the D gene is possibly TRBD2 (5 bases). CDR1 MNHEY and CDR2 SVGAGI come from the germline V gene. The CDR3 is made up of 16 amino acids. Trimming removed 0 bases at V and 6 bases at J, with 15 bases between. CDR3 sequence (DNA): TGTGCCAGCAGTTACTCGTTGCCGGGGTTGGCCAATGAGCAGTTCTTC. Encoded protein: CASSYSLPGLANEQFF.

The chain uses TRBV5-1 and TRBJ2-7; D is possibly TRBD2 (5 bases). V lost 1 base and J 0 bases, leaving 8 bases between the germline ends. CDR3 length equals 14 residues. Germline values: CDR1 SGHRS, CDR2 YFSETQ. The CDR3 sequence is CASSLFTSSYEQYF. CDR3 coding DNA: TGCGCCAGCAGCTTGTTTACTAGCTCCTACGAGCAGTACTTC.

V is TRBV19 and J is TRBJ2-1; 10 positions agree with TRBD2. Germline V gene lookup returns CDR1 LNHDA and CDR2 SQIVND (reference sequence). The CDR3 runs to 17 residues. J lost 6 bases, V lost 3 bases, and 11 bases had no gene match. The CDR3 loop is CASSMTLAGVLGNEQFF. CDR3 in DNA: TGTGCCAGTAGTATGACTCTAGCGGGAGTATTAGGCAATGAGCAGTTCTTC.

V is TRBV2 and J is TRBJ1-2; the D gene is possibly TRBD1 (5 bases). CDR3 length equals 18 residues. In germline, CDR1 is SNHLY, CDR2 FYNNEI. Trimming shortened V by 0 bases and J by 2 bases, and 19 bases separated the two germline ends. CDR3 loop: CASSEALHDWGVNYGYTF. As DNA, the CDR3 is TGTGCCAGCAGTGAAGCGCTTCATGATTGGGGGGTGAACTATGGCTACACCTTC.

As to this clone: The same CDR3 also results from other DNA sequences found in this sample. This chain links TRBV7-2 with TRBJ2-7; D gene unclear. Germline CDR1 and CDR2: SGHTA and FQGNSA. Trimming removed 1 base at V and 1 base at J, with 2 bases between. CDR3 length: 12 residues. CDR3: CASSLGSYEQYF. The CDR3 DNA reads TGTGCCAGCAGCTTAGGTTCCTACGAGCAGTACTTC.

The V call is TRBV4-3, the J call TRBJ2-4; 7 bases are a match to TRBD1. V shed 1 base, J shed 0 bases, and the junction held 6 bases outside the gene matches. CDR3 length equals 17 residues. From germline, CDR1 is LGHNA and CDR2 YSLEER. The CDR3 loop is CASSQARDSLAKNIQYF. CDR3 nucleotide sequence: TGCGCCAGCAGCCAAGCCCGGGACAGCCTAGCCAAAAACATTCAGTACTTC.

The CDR3 protein is CASSPLNTYEQYF. Here the CDR3 DNA reads TGTGCCAGCAGCCCCCTTAATACCTACGAGCAGTACTTC. The chain is built from TRBV7-8 and TRBJ2-7; D is ambiguous. CDR1 and CDR2 (germline): SGHVS, FQNEAQ. This CDR3 comprises 13 residues. Trimming pared 5 bases from V and 2 bases from J, leaving 10 bases between.

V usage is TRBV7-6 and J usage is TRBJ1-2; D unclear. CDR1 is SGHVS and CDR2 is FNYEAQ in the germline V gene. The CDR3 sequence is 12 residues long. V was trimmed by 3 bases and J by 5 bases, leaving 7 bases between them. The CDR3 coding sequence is TGTGCCAGCAGCTTCGATGGGTATGGCTACACCTTC. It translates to CASSFDGYGYTF. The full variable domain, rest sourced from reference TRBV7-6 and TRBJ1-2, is GAGVSQSPRYKVTKRGQDVALRCDPISGHVSLYWYRQALGQGPEFLTYFNYEAQQDKSGLPNDRFSAERPEGSISTLTIQRTEQRDSAMYRCASSFDGYGYTFGSGTRLTVV.

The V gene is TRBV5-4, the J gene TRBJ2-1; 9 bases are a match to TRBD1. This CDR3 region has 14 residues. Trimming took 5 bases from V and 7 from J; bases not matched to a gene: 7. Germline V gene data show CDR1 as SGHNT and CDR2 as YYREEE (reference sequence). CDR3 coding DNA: TGTGCCAGCAGACCGGACAGGGGAGCAAATGAGCAGTTCTTC. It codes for CASRPDRGANEQFF.

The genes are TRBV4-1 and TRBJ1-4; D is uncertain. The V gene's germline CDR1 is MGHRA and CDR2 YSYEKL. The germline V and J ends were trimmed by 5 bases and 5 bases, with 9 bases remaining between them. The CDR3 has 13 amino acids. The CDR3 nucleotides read TGCGCCAGCAGCGAGAGGGTAAATGAAAAACTGTTTTTT. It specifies CASSERVNEKLFF.

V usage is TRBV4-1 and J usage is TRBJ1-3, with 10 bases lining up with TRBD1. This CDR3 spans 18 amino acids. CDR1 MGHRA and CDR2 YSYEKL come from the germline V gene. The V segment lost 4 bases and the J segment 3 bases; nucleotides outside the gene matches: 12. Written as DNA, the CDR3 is TGCGCCAGCAGCCCGTACGCGCTCGGGACAGGGGTTGGAAACACCATATATTTT. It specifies CASSPYALGTGVGNTIYF.

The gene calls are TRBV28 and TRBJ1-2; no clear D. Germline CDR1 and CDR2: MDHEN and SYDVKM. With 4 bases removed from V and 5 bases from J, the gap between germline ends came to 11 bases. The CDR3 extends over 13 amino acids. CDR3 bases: TGTGCCAGCAGTTGGTCAGGAGATTATGGCTACACCTTC. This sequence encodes CASSWSGDYGYTF.

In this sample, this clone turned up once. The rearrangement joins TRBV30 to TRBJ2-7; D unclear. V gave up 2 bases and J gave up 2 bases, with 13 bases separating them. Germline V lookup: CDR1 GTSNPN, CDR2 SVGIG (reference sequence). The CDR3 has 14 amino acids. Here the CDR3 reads CAWSMDGSPYEQYF. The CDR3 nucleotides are TGTGCCTGGAGTATGGATGGTAGCCCCTACGAGCAGTACTTC. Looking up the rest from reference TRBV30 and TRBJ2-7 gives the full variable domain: SQTIHQWPATLVQPVGSPLSLECTVEGTSNPNLYWYRQAAGRGLQLLFYSVGIGQISSEVPQNLSASRPQDRQFILSSKKLLLSDSGFYLCAWSMDGSPYEQYFGPGTRLTVT.

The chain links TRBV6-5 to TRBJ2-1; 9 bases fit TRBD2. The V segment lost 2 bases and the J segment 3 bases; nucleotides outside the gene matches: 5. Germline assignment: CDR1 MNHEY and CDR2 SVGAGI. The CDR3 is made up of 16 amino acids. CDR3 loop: CASSYAREGLYNEQFF. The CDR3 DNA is TGTGCCAGCAGTTACGCGCGGGAGGGTCTCTACAATGAGCAGTTCTTC.

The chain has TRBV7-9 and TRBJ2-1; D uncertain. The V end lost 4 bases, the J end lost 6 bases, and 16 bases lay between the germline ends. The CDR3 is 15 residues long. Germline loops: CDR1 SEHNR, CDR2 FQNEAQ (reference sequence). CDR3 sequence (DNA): TGTGCCAGCAGCTCGCCGGGTCTGGCAAGCAATGAGCAGTTCTTC. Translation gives CASSSPGLASNEQFF. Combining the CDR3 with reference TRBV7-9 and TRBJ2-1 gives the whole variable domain DTGVSQNPRHKITKRGQNVTFRCDPISEHNRLYWYRQTLGQGPEFLTYFQNEAQLEKSRLLSDRFSAERPKGSFSTLEIQRTEQGDSAMYLCASSSPGLASNEQFFGPGTRLTVL.